These 13 T cell receptor beta chains originate from one sample sequenced in a study of T cells in Graves' hyperthyroidism and ophthalmopathy. The CDR3 regions of TCR beta were amplified from RNA transcripts. RT-PCR in the first round (using the HTBI primer set) targeted the TCR CDR3. In TCRdb, the multiplex PCR reads were re-called with MiXCR into one record per CDR3 protein. The sample shows fewer than 850,000 distinct CDR3 sequences, roughly a sixth of them seen only once. Input material: blood. The receptor source for this set is a man over 45 with Graves' hyperthyroidism.

The rearrangement uses TRBV28 and TRBJ2-3, with 7 bases matching TRBD1. Germline V lookup: CDR1 MDHEN, CDR2 SYDVKM. V shed 10 bases, J shed 4 bases, and the junction held 11 bases outside the gene matches. The CDR3 loop spans 14 amino acids. CDR3 sequence reads: CATHRGGIADTQYF. CDR3 DNA: TGTGCCACCCACAGGGGTGGTATCGCAGATACGCAGTATTTT.

This clonotype was counted at least ten times. The chain carries TRBV27 and TRBJ1-1, with D unresolved. This CDR3 region has 13 residues. In germline, CDR1 is MNHEY, CDR2 SMNVEV (reference sequence). Between the trimmed V and J ends, which lost 3 bases and 2 bases, there was a span of 7 bases. This chain's CDR3 is CASSFTSNTEAFF. The CDR3, as DNA: TGTGCCAGCAGTTTCACGAGCAACACTGAAGCTTTCTTT.

This clonotype was recorded many times. V usage is TRBV28 and J usage is TRBJ2-2; unclear D gene. CDR3 size: 16 residues. CDR1 and CDR2 (germline): MDHEN, SYDVKM. The V end was cut by 6 bases, the J end by 0 bases, with 14 bases between. CDR3 loop: CASRPPLKTNTGELFF. The CDR3 region has the DNA TGTGCCAGCAGGCCCCCGTTGAAAACGAACACCGGGGAGCTGTTTTTT.

This rearrangement joins TRBV2 to TRBJ1-1; 7 bases are shared with TRBD1. CDR1 is SNHLY, CDR2 FYNNEI, per germline. With 7 bases clipped from V and 1 base from J, the junction kept 12 bases outside the gene matches. CDR3 size: 16 residues. In nucleotides, the CDR3 is TGTGCCAGCATAGCAGGGGGACGCTCGTGGAACACTGAAGCTTTCTTT. Protein product: CASIAGGRSWNTEAFF. Based on the CDR3 plus reference TRBV2 and TRBJ1-1, the full variable domain is EPEVTQTPSHQVTQMGQEVILRCVPISNHLYFYWYRQILGQKVEFLVSFYNNEISEKSEIFDDQFSVERPDGSNFTLKIRSTKLEDSAMYFCASIAGGRSWNTEAFFGQGTRLTVV.

This clonotype appeared many times. The chain couples TRBV15 to TRBJ1-5; D might be TRBD1 (5 bases). V was trimmed by 4 bases and J by 9 bases, leaving 13 bases between them. CDR1 and CDR2 from the germline V gene are LNHNV and YYDKDF (reference sequence). This CDR3 spans 13 amino acids. In nucleotides, the CDR3 is TGTGCCACCAGCACGGCAGGGTCACGGCCCCAGCATTTT. Protein product: CATSTAGSRPQHF.

This clonotype was observed many times. This rearrangement joins TRBV27 to TRBJ2-2; unclear D gene. Per the germline V gene, CDR1 is MNHEY and CDR2 is SMNVEV (reference sequence). With 3 bases removed from V and 5 bases from J, the gap between germline ends came to 7 bases. The CDR3 has 13 amino acids. Here the CDR3 reads CASSFLETGELFF. The CDR3 bases are TGTGCCAGCAGTTTCCTAGAGACCGGGGAGCTGTTTTTT.

This clonotype was picked up many times. V and J are TRBV19 and TRBJ1-1; D may be TRBD1 (5 bases). V was shortened by 3 bases and J by 1 base, with 9 bases between the two germline ends. In germline, CDR1 is LNHDA, CDR2 SQIVND (reference sequence). The CDR3 runs to 14 residues. The CDR3 loop reads CASSISGPNTEAFF. Here the CDR3 DNA reads TGTGCCAGTAGTATTTCGGGACCGAACACTGAAGCTTTCTTT.

J is TRBJ2-5 and V is TRBV7-3; TRBD2 agrees at 12 bases. The CDR3 loop spans 15 amino acids. J gave up 5 bases and V 3 bases, and 4 bases lay outside the gene matches. Germline values: CDR1 SGHTA, CDR2 FQGTGA. The CDR3 sequence is CASSLTSGSYETQYF. Here the CDR3 DNA reads TGTGCCAGCAGCTTGACTAGCGGGAGTTATGAGACCCAGTACTTC.

At least ten counts were recorded for this clonotype. This chain links TRBV24-1 with TRBJ2-1; D perhaps matches TRBD2 (6 bases). The V gene's germline CDR1 is KGHDR and CDR2 SFDVKD. The CDR3 covers 15 residues. Trimming stripped 2 bases from V and 7 bases from J, with 14 bases between. The CDR3 reads CATSDWRLGKNEQFF. The CDR3 nucleotides are TGTGCCACCAGTGATTGGAGACTAGGCAAAAATGAGCAGTTCTTC.

Ten or more counts support this clonotype. The chain links TRBV28 to TRBJ2-7; unclear D gene. Trimming pared 2 bases from V and 3 bases from J, leaving 8 bases between. Germline V gene lookup returns CDR1 MDHEN and CDR2 SYDVKM. The CDR3 extends over 13 amino acids. CDR3 bases: TGTGCCAGCAGTTTAGCCAGATACTACGAGCAGTACTTC. Amino acid sequence: CASSLARYYEQYF.

In this sample, this clonotype turned up a few times. V is TRBV5-4 and J is TRBJ2-1; 9 bases match TRBD2. J lost 4 bases, V lost 4 bases, and 6 bases had no gene match. Germline V gene data show CDR1 as SGHNT and CDR2 as YYREEE (reference sequence). The CDR3 is 15 amino acids. CDR3 sequence: CASSPREGRYNEQFF. DNA of the CDR3: TGTGCCAGCAGCCCGCGGGAGGGCCGATACAATGAGCAGTTCTTC.

Many counts were recorded for this clonotype. This chain uses TRBV28 with TRBJ1-3; 9 bases map to TRBD1. The V gene end was trimmed by 6 bases and the J gene end by 4 bases; junction bases not matched to a gene: 7. The CDR3 spans 15 residues. CDR1 is MDHEN, CDR2 SYDVKM, per germline. The CDR3 spells CASRETGGSGNTIYF. CDR3 DNA sequence: TGTGCCAGCAGGGAGACAGGGGGATCCGGAAACACCATATATTTT. Supplemented by reference TRBV28 and TRBJ1-3, the full variable domain reads DVKVTQSSRYLVKRTGEKVFLECVQDMDHENMFWYRQDPGLGLRLIYFSYDVKMKEKGDIPEGYSVSREKKERFSLILESASTNQTSMYLCASRETGGSGNTIYFGEGSWLTVV.

Many counts were recorded for this clonotype. The V gene is TRBV19, the J gene TRBJ1-1; tentatively, D is TRBD1 (6 bases). V was clipped by 7 bases and J by 5 bases, with 20 bases between them. The CDR3 extends over 15 amino acids. Germline V gene sequence: CDR1 LNHDA, CDR2 SQIVND (reference sequence). The CDR3 DNA reads as TGTGCCAGTAAGTCCACCTACAGGGACGGAACTGAAGCTTTCTTT. It yields the protein CASKSTYRDGTEAFF.